This passage covers 25 T cell receptor beta chains from one sample sequenced in a study of T cell responses to AZD1222 COVID-19 vaccine. Sequencing used immunoSEQ multiplex PCR; TCRdb keeps in-frame clones, though not all of them. Here the sample spans fewer than 30,000 clones, 70% to 90% being singletons. This sample comprised peripheral blood, obtained 28 days after the second AZD1222 dose. These TCRs come from an adult who received the AZD1222 COVID-19 vaccine.

The J gene is TRBJ1-1, the V gene TRBV29-1, with a possible D match to TRBD1 (5 bases). Trimming removed 6 bases at V and 2 bases at J, with 13 bases between. The CDR3 is made up of 13 amino acids. Germline lookup yields CDR1 SQVTM and CDR2 ANQGSEA. Written as DNA, the CDR3 is TGCAGCGTAGTGACAGAGGGAAACACTGAAGCTTTCTTT. This gives the protein CSVVTEGNTEAFF.

The J gene is TRBJ2-3, the V gene TRBV3-1 (or the pseudogene TRBV3-2); D is perhaps TRBD1 (6 bases). The CDR3 consists of 16 residues. CDR1 is LGHDT and CDR2 is YNNKEL in the germline V gene (reference sequence). With 1 base removed from V and 3 bases from J, the gap between germline ends came to 14 bases. The CDR3 region is CASSQGRGSGTDTQYF. The CDR3 DNA reads TGTGCCAGCAGCCAAGGCAGGGGTAGTGGGACAGATACGCAGTATTTT.

The J gene is TRBJ2-1, the V gene TRBV28; 10 nucleotides line up with TRBD2. J gave up 5 bases and V 5 bases, and 9 bases lay outside the gene matches. Per the germline V gene, CDR1 is MDHEN and CDR2 is SYDVKM. The CDR3 sequence is 16 residues long. In DNA, the CDR3 is TGTGCCAGCAGTCGAACCGGGACTAGCGTCCACAATGAGCAGTTCTTC. Its protein is CASSRTGTSVHNEQFF.

The rearrangement joins TRBV28 to TRBJ1-3; a possible D gene is TRBD1 (6 bases). Germline V CDR1 and CDR2: MDHEN, SYDVKM. The CDR3 runs to 14 residues. The germline V and J ends were trimmed by 0 bases and 4 bases, with 7 bases remaining between them. This CDR3 reads CASSLWQGGNTIYF. The CDR3 nucleotides are TGTGCCAGCAGTTTATGGCAGGGGGGAAACACCATATATTTT.

The chain has TRBV28 and TRBJ1-3; tentatively, D is TRBD1 (6 bases). V was shortened by 7 bases and J by 4 bases, with 23 bases between the two germline ends. This CDR3 has 17 residues. Germline V gives CDR1 MDHEN, CDR2 SYDVKM. CDR3 DNA sequence: TGTGCCAGCATCCCCTTGTTGGGGGGCAGTGGGGGAAACACCATATATTTT. This codes for CASIPLLGGSGGNTIYF.

The sample holds one count of this clone. The chain combines TRBV9 with TRBJ1-2, with D unclear. The CDR3 consists of 13 residues. The V gene's germline CDR1 is SGDLS and CDR2 YYNGEE. The V gene lost 2 bases and the J gene lost 7 bases, with 12 bases spanning the gap. The CDR3 loop is CASSVEGSGGYTF. CDR3 DNA: TGTGCCAGCAGCGTGGAGGGATCGGGTGGCTACACCTTC.

The chain recombines TRBV10-1 with TRBJ1-1; no firm D call. This CDR3 contains 16 residues. The V end lost 1 base, the J end lost 6 bases, and 18 bases lay between the germline ends. Germline CDR1 reads WNHNN; CDR2 reads SYGVQD (reference sequence). The CDR3 here is CASSEYAGFHSPEAFF. The CDR3, as DNA: TGCGCCAGCAGTGAGTACGCGGGGTTCCATAGCCCTGAAGCTTTCTTT.

The J gene is TRBJ1-4, the V gene TRBV28, with 8 bases matching TRBD1. The CDR3 has 15 residues. CDR1 MDHEN and CDR2 SYDVKM come from the germline V gene. Unmatched junction bases numbered 10, after V lost 8 bases and J lost 5 bases. The CDR3 loop is CASFLTGTGNEKLFF. In nucleotides, the CDR3 is TGTGCCAGCTTTCTTACCGGGACAGGCAATGAAAAACTGTTTTTT.

This clone was counted once. This chain links TRBV30 with TRBJ2-1; TRBD2 agrees at 7 bases. Germline CDR1 is GTSNPN and CDR2 is SVGIG (reference sequence). Trimming took 5 bases from V and 10 from J; bases not matched to a gene: 14. The CDR3 is 14 residues long. The CDR3 protein is CAWSGLVSPEEQFF. Here the CDR3 DNA reads TGTGCCTGGTCCGGACTAGTCAGTCCAGAAGAGCAGTTCTTC. Full variable domain (remainder filled in from reference TRBV30 and TRBJ2-1): SQTIHQWPATLVQPVGSPLSLECTVEGTSNPNLYWYRQAAGRGLQLLFYSVGIGQISSEVPQNLSASRPQDRQFILSSKKLLLSDSGFYLCAWSGLVSPEEQFFGPGTRLTVL.

CDR3 sequence (DNA): TGTGCCAGCGCGCCTCCGCTGCACGGTACGCAGTATTTT. It codes for CASAPPLHGTQYF. V is TRBV11-1 and J is TRBJ2-3; no clear D. V lost 8 bases, J lost 8 bases, and 17 bases lay in between. Germline V gene sequence: CDR1 SGHAT, CDR2 FQDESV (reference sequence). The CDR3 covers 13 residues.

This clone appeared once. The CDR3 loop is CAWSVQGARNYGYTF. The CDR3 nucleotides are TGTGCCTGGAGTGTACAGGGGGCGCGGAACTATGGCTACACCTTC. This rearrangement joins TRBV30 to TRBJ1-2, with 9 bases fitting TRBD1. V lost 0 bases to trimming and J lost 2 bases; unmatched junction nucleotides: 4. Looked up from germline, CDR1 is GTSNPN and CDR2 is SVGIG (reference sequence). The CDR3 contains 15 residues.

This chain joins TRBV6-1 and TRBJ1-4; maybe TRBD1 (5 bases). The germline V gene has CDR1 MNHNS and CDR2 SASEGT. There are 14 residues in the CDR3. The ends were cut back, 3 bases at V and 3 bases at J, with 8 bases in the middle. The CDR3 DNA follows: TGTGCCAGCAGTGACGGGACCTCTAATGAAAAACTGTTTTTT. Residues: CASSDGTSNEKLFF.

This clone appeared a few times. The rearrangement uses TRBV27 and TRBJ1-1; 7 positions match TRBD1. The trim removed 3 bases at V and 0 bases at J, leaving 7 bases unmatched. This CDR3 is 16 amino acids long. The germline gives CDR1 MNHEY, CDR2 SMNVEV (reference sequence). The CDR3 reads CASSFLRQGMNTEAFF. CDR3 nucleotides: TGTGCCAGCAGTTTCCTCCGACAGGGTATGAACACTGAAGCTTTCTTT.

The chain is built from TRBV29-1 and TRBJ2-3; tentative D call: TRBD2 (6 bases). Looked up from germline, CDR1 is SQVTM and CDR2 is ANQGSEA. V was trimmed by 6 bases and J by 6 bases, leaving 19 bases between them. This CDR3 region has 14 residues. CDR3 bases: TGCAGCGTCGCCTTAGCGGTTACTCAGGATACGCAGTATTTT. Translated, it gives CSVALAVTQDTQYF.

The rearrangement links TRBV6-5 to TRBJ2-7, with D unresolved. Trimming pared 6 bases from V and 3 bases from J, leaving 12 bases between. Germline CDR1 reads MNHEY; CDR2 reads SVGAGI. The CDR3 has 13 residues. The CDR3: CASRSGPHYEQYF. For the CDR3, the DNA is TGTGCCAGCAGGTCCGGGCCTCACTACGAGCAGTACTTC.

The rearrangement links TRBV30 to TRBJ1-1; D remains unclear. The CDR3 extends over 13 amino acids. The V gene lost 4 bases and the J gene lost 0 bases, with 9 bases spanning the gap. Germline CDR1 GTSNPN, CDR2 SVGIG (reference sequence). CDR3 region: CAWKRPMNTEAFF. Here the CDR3 DNA reads TGTGCCTGGAAACGTCCCATGAACACTGAAGCTTTCTTT.

This clone was seen more than once but under ten times. The chain employs TRBV6-5 and TRBJ1-3, with a weak D call TRBD1 (5 bases). In germline, CDR1 is MNHEY, CDR2 SVGAGI. Trimming shortened V by 6 bases and J by 4 bases, and 7 bases separated the two germline ends. This CDR3 region has 12 residues. The CDR3 loop is CASRDTGNTIYF. DNA for the CDR3: TGTGCCAGCAGGGACACAGGAAACACCATATATTTT.

The rearrangement links TRBV2 to TRBJ2-2; 9 bases agree with TRBD1. Germline V gene sequence: CDR1 SNHLY, CDR2 FYNNEI. Trimming cost V 6 bases and J 10 bases; bases outside gene matches: 12. The CDR3 covers 15 residues. DNA of the CDR3: TGTGCCAGCAGCCTAAACCGGGACAGGGAAGCGGAGCTGTTTTTT. This translates into CASSLNRDREAELFF.

This chain links TRBV10-3 with TRBJ2-3; D perhaps matches TRBD2 (5 bases). Germline CDR1 reads ENHRY; CDR2 reads SYGVKD. The CDR3 spans 12 residues. Trimming left V 7 bases short and J 6 bases short, with 11 bases between. The CDR3 DNA is TGTGCCATCAAGGACTCTGAGGATACGCAGTATTTT. Protein product: CAIKDSEDTQYF.

This clone was seen a few times. The chain joins TRBV6-2 or TRBV6-3 to TRBJ2-2; 10 bases map to TRBD1. Trimming cost V 5 bases and J 3 bases; bases outside gene matches: 3. CDR1 and CDR2 from the germline V gene are MNHEY and SVGEGT. CDR3 length: 15 amino acids. The CDR3 nucleotides are TGTGCCAGCAGTACCGGGACAGGGGACACCGGGGAGCTGTTTTTT. Its protein product is CASSTGTGDTGELFF.

The table lists this clone with a count of one. The CDR3 loop is CASSLPSGRTDTQYF. The CDR3 coding sequence is TGTGCCAGCAGCTTACCCAGCGGGAGAACAGATACGCAGTATTTT. The chain joins TRBV11-2 to TRBJ2-3; 8 bases are a match to TRBD2. The CDR3 has 15 residues. CDR1 is SGHAT, CDR2 FQNNGV, per germline. Unmatched junction bases numbered 4, after V lost 2 bases and J lost 3 bases.

The chain uses TRBV9 and TRBJ2-2, with a weak D call TRBD1 (6 bases). This CDR3 spans 16 amino acids. Trimming removed 2 bases from V and 3 bases from J, with 14 bases in between. Germline CDR1 and CDR2: SGDLS and YYNGEE. The CDR3: CASSVGLGQYTGELFF. CDR3 bases: TGTGCCAGCAGCGTTGGTTTAGGACAGTACACCGGGGAGCTGTTTTTT.

The chain links TRBV5-1 to TRBJ2-5; TRBD1 is a possible D gene (6 bases). Trimming cost V 2 bases and J 3 bases, with 14 bases left between them. This CDR3 spans 15 amino acids. From germline, CDR1 is SGHRS and CDR2 YFSETQ. CDR3 region: CASSLTGTIEETQYF. Written as DNA, the CDR3 is TGCGCCAGCAGCTTAACAGGGACGATAGAAGAGACCCAGTACTTC.

A few counts support this clone. This chain connects TRBV4-2 to TRBJ2-7, with 7 bases aligning to TRBD1. Germline V gene lookup returns CDR1 LGHNA and CDR2 YNFKEQ. V lost 0 bases to trimming and J lost 3 bases; unmatched junction nucleotides: 14. The CDR3 loop spans 18 amino acids. The CDR3 is CASSQDLSTGVSFYEQYF. CDR3 sequence (DNA): TGTGCCAGCAGCCAAGATCTATCCACAGGGGTTTCCTTCTACGAGCAGTACTTC.

V usage is TRBV10-3 and J usage is TRBJ2-7, with TRBD2 identical over 8 bases. The ends lost 4 bases at V and 3 bases at J; junction bases unmatched: 5. CDR3 length equals 14 residues. Per the germline V gene, CDR1 is ENHRY and CDR2 is SYGVKD. In DNA form, the CDR3 reads TGTGCCATCAGTGGGGACGGGGGGGTCTACGAGCAGTACTTC. It encodes CAISGDGGVYEQYF.